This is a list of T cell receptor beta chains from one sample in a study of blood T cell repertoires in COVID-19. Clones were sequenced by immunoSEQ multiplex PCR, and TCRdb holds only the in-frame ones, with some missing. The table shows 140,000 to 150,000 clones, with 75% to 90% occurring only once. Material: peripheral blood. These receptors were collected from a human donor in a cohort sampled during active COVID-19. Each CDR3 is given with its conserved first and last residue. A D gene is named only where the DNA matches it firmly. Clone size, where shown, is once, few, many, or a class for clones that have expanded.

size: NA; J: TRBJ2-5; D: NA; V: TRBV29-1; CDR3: CSVPSSSGETQYF; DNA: TGCAGCGTCCCCTCCAGTTCCGGGGAGACCCAGTACTTC
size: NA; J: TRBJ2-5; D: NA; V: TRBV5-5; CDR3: CASKPISGHQETQYF; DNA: TGTGCCAGCAAGCCCATATCTGGTCATCAAGAGACCCAGTACTTC
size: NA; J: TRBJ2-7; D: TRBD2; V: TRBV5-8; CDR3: CASSPGASGGYEQYF; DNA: TGTGCCAGCAGCCCGGGGGCTAGCGGGGGCTACGAGCAGTACTTC
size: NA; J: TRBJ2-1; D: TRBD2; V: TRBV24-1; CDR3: CATSDSIAGEGDEQFF; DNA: TGTGCCACCAGTGACTCTATAGCGGGAGAAGGAGATGAGCAGTTCTTC
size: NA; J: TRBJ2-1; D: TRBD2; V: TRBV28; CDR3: CASSLSPGTSGYNEQFF; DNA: TGTGCCAGCAGTCTCTCCCCCGGGACTAGCGGGTACAATGAGCAGTTCTTC
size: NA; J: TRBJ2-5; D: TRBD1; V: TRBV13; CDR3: CASSSRKQGPQETQYF; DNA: TGTGCCAGCAGTTCGAGGAAACAGGGGCCCCAAGAGACCCAGTACTTC
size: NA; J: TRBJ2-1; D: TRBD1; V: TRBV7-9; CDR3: CASNPTGIGRNEQFF; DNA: TGTGCCAGCAACCCGACAGGGATAGGTCGCAATGAGCAGTTCTTC
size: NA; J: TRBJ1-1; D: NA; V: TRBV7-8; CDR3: CASSPRDWIEAFF; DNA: TGTGCCAGCAGCCCCCGGGACTGGATTGAAGCTTTCTTT
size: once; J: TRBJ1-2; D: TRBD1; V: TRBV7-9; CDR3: CASSWDRGEYGYTF; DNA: TGTGCCAGCAGCTGGGACAGAGGTGAATATGGCTACACCTTC
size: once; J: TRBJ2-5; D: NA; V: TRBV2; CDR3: CASSETGFQETQYF; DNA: TGTGCCAGCAGTGAAACGGGGTTTCAAGAGACCCAGTACTTC
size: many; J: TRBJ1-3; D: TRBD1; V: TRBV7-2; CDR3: CASSLYSGTGAGNTIYF; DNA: TGTGCCAGCAGCTTATACTCCGGGACAGGGGCTGGAAACACCATATATTTT
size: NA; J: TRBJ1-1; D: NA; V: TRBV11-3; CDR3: CASSLRGEAFF; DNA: TGTGCCAGCAGCTTGAGAGGTGAAGCTTTCTTT